This T cell receptor (beta chain) stems from a study of metastatic and nonmetastatic thyroid tumors. The CDR3 has 15 residues. V lost 2 bases and J 5 bases, leaving 15 bases between the germline ends. Germline CDR1 and CDR2: MNHEY and SMNVEV (reference sequence). TCRdb recomputed clones from the PCR reads via MiXCR. The sample carries about 39,000 clones, approximately 20% recorded once. Patients were all untreated before their thyroid surgery. This clone was seen a few times. The specimen was blood. The chain joins TRBV27 to TRBJ2-5; a possible D gene is TRBD1 (5 bases). The TCR was taken from a female donor with papillary thyroid cancer or a benign thyroid nodule (not recorded which). Some clones in this sample may be carry-over from other donors' samples. DNA for the CDR3: TGTGCCAGCAGTTTAGTAGGGGCTAATTTTGAGACCCAGTACTTC. This translates into CASSLVGANFETQYF.